This TCR beta chain originates from a study of PD-L1 blockade in urothelial cancer. Study-level information: Bladder-origin urothelial cancer in males described about 85% of the roughly 30 patients. Study-level points and caveats: Lower pretreatment blood TCR clonality, under the median, predicted better survival, researchers reported.

TCRdb keeps only in-frame clones here, not all; method: immunoSEQ multiplex PCR. The table has 15,000 or so clones, approximately 90% seen once. A remark on this clone: The antigen is undetermined.

The V end was cut by 10 bases, the J end by 5 bases, with 12 bases between. Germline V gene sequence: CDR1 SNHLY, CDR2 FYNNEI. The CDR3 is made up of 12 amino acids. Patients presented with locally advanced or metastatic urothelial carcinoma. Every patient provided from 1 to 8 samples, collected pretreatment and on-treatment. The source is a man aged 65 to 79 with urothelial cancer. This chain connects TRBV2 to TRBJ2-1, with D hard to call. Here the sequenced sample was PBMCs, taken around atezolizumab (anti-PD-L1) treatment. For the CDR3, the DNA is TGTGCCAAAAGAAAACGGGACAATGAGCAGTTCTTC. Protein product: CAKRKRDNEQFF. The entire variable domain, with the rest obtained from reference TRBV2 and TRBJ2-1, is as follows: EPEVTQTPSHQVTQMGQEVILRCVPISNHLYFYWYRQILGQKVEFLVSFYNNEISEKSEIFDDQFSVERPDGSNFTLKIRSTKLEDSAMYFCAKRKRDNEQFFGPGTRLTVL.